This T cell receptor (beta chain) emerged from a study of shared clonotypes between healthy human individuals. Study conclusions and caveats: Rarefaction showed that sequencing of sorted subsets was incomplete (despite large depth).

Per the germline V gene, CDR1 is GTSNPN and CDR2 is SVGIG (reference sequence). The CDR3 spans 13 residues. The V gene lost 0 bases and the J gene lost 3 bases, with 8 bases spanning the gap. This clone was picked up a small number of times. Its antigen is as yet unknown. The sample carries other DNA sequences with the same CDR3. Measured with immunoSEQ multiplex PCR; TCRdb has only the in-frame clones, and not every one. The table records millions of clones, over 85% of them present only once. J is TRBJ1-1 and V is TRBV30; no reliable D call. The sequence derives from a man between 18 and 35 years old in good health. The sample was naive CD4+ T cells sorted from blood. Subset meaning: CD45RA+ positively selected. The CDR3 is CAWSVRGDTEAFF. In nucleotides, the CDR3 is TGTGCCTGGAGTGTACGTGGGGACACTGAAGCTTTCTTT.